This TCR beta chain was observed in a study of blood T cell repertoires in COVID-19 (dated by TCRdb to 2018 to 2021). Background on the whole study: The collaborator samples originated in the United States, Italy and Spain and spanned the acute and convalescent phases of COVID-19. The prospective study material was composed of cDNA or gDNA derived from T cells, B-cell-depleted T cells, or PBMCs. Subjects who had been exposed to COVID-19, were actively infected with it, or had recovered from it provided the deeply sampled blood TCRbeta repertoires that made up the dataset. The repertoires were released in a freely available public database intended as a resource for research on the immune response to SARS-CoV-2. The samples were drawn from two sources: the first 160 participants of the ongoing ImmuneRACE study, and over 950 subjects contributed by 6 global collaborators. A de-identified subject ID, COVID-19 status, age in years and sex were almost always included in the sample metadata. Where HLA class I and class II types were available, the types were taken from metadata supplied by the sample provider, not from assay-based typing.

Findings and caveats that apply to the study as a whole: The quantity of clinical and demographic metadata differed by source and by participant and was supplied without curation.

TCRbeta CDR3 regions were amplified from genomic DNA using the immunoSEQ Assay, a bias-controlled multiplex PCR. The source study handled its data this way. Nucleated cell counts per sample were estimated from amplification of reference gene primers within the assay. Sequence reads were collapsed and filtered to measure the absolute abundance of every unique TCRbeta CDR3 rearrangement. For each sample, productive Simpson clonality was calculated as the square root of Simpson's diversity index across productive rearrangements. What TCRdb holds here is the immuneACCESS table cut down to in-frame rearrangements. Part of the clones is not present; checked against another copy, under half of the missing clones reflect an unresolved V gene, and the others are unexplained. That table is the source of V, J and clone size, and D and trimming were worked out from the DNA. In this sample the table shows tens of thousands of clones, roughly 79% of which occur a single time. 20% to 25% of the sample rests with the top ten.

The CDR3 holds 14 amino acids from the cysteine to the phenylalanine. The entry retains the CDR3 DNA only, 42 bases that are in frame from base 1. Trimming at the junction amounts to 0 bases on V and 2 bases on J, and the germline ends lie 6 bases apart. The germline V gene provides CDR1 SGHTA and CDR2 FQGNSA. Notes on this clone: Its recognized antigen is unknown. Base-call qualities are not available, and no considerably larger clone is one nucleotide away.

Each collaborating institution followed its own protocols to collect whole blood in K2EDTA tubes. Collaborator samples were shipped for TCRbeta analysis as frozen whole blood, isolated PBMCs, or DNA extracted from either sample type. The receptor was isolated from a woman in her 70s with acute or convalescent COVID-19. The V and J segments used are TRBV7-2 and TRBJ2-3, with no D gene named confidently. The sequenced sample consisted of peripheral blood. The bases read TGTGCCAGCAGCTTAGCTGTATCCACAGATACGCAGTATTTT. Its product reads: CASSLAVSTDTQYF.